The clone carrying this T cell receptor beta chain was observed a few times. Recruited during active infection, patients (from Seattle) were subsequently followed longitudinally. Sequenced by immunoSEQ multiplex PCR; TCRdb stores in-frame clones only, minus some. The repertoire holds 150,000 to 200,000 clones, with roughly four fifths as singletons. The sample originates from a study of blood T cell repertoires in COVID-19. In the study overall: Acute and convalescent COVID-19 samples came from the United States, Italy and Spain. Sample material is recorded as cDNA or gDNA derived from T cells, B-cell-depleted T cells, or PBMCs.

Losses at the gene ends were 4 bases for V and 7 bases for J; bases not matched to a gene: 11. The CDR3 runs to 16 residues. Germline CDR1 is SGHNT and CDR2 is YYREEE (reference sequence). The chain carries TRBV5-4 and TRBJ1-6, with 7 bases fitting TRBD1. The specimen sequenced was peripheral blood. This TCR was recovered from a woman in her 70s with COVID-19, enrolled during active disease. For the CDR3, the DNA is TGTGCCAGCAGCCCACAGGGGATCCTCGTGAATTCACCCCTCCACTTT. Amino acid sequence: CASSPQGILVNSPLHF.